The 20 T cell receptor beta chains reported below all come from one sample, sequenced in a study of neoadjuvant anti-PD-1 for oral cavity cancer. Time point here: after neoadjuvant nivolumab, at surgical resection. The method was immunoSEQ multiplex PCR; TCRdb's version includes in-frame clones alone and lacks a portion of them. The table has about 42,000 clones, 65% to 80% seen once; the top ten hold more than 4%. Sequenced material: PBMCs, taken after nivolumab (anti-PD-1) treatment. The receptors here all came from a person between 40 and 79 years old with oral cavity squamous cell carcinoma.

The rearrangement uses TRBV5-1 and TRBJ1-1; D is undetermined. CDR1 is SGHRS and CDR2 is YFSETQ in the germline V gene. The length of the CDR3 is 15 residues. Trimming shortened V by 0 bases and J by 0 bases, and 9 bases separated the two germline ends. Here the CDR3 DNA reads TGCGCCAGCAGCTTGGTGTCAGATATGAACACTGAAGCTTTCTTT. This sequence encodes CASSLVSDMNTEAFF.

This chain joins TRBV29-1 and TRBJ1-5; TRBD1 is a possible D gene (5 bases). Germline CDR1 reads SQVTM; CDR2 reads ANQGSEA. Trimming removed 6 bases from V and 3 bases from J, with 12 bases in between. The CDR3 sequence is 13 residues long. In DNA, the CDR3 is TGCAGCGTGGGGGACCGGACCAATCAGCCCCAGCATTTT. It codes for CSVGDRTNQPQHF.

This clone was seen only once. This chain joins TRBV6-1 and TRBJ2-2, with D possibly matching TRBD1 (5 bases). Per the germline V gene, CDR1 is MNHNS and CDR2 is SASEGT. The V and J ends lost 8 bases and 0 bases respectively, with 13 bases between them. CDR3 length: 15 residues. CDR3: CASLKTVTNTGELFF. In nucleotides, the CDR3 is TGTGCCAGCCTTAAGACAGTGACGAACACCGGGGAGCTGTTTTTT.

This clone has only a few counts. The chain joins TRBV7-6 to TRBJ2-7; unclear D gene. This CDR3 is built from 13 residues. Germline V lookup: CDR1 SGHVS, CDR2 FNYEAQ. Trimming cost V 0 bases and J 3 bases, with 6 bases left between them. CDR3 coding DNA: TGTGCCAGCAGCTTAGCCGGAATCTACGAGCAGTACTTC. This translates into CASSLAGIYEQYF. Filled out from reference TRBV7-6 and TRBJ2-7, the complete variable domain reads GAGVSQSPRYKVTKRGQDVALRCDPISGHVSLYWYRQALGQGPEFLTYFNYEAQQDKSGLPNDRFSAERPEGSISTLTIQRTEQRDSAMYRCASSLAGIYEQYFGPGTRLTVT.

CDR3 DNA: TGTGCCACCAGCTACAGGCGACAGAACACTGAAGCTTTCTTT. This encodes CATSYRRQNTEAFF. V and J are TRBV6-5 and TRBJ1-1, with D perhaps matching TRBD1 (5 bases). This CDR3 is 14 amino acids long. The germline V gene has CDR1 MNHEY and CDR2 SVGAGI. Trimming left V 10 bases short and J 1 base short, with 16 bases between.

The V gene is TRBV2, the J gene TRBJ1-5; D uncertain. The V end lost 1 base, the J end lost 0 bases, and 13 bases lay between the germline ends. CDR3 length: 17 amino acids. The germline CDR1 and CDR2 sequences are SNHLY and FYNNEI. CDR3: CASSEGRRRFSNQPQHF. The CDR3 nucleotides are TGTGCCAGCAGTGAAGGCCGACGACGGTTTAGCAATCAGCCCCAGCATTTT.

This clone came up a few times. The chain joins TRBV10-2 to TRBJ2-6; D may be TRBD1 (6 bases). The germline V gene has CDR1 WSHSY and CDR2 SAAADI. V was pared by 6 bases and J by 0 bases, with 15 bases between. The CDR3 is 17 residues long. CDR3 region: CASRKGVANSGANVLTF. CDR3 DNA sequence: TGCGCCAGCAGAAAGGGGGTTGCTAACTCTGGGGCCAACGTCCTGACTTTC.

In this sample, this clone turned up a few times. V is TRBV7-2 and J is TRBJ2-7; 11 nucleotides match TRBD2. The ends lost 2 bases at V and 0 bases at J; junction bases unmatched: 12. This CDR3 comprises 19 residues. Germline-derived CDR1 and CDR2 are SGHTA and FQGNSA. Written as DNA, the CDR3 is TGTGCCAGCAGCTTAACTGTAGCGGGAGGGTCCCCCCGCTCCTACGAGCAGTACTTC. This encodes CASSLTVAGGSPRSYEQYF.

This CDR3 is CASSLTGTNSGNTIYF. In DNA form, the CDR3 reads TGCGCCAGCAGCTTGACAGGGACAAACTCTGGAAACACCATATATTTT. This rearrangement joins TRBV5-1 to TRBJ1-3; TRBD1 might be the D (6 bases). Germline lookup yields CDR1 SGHRS and CDR2 YFSETQ. The CDR3 runs to 16 residues. V shed 1 base and J shed 0 bases, with 11 bases lying between them.

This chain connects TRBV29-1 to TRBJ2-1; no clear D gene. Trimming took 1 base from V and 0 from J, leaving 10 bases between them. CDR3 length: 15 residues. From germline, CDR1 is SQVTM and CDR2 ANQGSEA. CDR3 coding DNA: TGCAGCGTTGAAGCCGATCAATCCTCCTACAATGAGCAGTTCTTC. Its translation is CSVEADQSSYNEQFF.

The CDR3 DNA is TGTGCCAGCAGAGCGGACATCTATCAGCCCCCCATATATTTT. Translated, it gives CASRADIYQPPIYF. The V call is TRBV6-1, the J call TRBJ1-3, with D possibly TRBD1 on 5 matching bases. The CDR3 is 14 residues long. V was shortened by 6 bases and J by 11 bases, with 20 bases between the two germline ends. The germline V gene encodes CDR1 MNHNS and CDR2 SASEGT.

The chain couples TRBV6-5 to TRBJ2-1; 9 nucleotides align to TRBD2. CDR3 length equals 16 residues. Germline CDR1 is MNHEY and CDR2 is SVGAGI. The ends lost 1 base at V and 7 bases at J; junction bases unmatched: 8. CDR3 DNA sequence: TGTGCCAGCAGTTACTTGGGCGGGGGGGCCCGGAATGAGCAGTTCTTC. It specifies CASSYLGGGARNEQFF.

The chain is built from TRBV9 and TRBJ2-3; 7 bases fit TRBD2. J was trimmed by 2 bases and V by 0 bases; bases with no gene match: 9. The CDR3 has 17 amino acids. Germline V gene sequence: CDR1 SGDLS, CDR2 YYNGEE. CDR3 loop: CASSVGGGTGPTDTQYF. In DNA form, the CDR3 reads TGTGCCAGCAGCGTAGGGGGAGGGACTGGTCCCACAGATACGCAGTATTTT.

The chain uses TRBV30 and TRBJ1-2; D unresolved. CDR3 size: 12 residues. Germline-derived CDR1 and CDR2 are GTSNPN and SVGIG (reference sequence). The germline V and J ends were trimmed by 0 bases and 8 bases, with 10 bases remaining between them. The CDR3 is CAWSVSGRGYTF. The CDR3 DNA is TGTGCCTGGAGTGTTTCAGGAAGAGGCTACACCTTC.

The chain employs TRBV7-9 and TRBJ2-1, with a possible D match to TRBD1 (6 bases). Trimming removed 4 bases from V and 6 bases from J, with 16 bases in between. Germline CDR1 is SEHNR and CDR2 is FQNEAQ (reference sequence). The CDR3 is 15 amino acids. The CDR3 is CASSSSGQGFNEQFF. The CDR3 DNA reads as TGTGCCAGCAGCTCTAGTGGTCAGGGGTTCAATGAGCAGTTCTTC. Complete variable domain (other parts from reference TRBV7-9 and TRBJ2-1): DTGVSQNPRHKITKRGQNVTFRCDPISEHNRLYWYRQTLGQGPEFLTYFQNEAQLEKSRLLSDRFSAERPKGSFSTLEIQRTEQGDSAMYLCASSSSGQGFNEQFFGPGTRLTVL.

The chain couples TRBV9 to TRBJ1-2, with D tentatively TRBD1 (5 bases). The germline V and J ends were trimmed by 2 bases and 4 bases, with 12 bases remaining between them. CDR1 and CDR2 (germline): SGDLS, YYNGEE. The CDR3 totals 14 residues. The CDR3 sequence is CASSVSGTAYGYTF. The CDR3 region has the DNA TGTGCCAGCAGCGTTTCCGGGACTGCCTATGGCTACACCTTC.

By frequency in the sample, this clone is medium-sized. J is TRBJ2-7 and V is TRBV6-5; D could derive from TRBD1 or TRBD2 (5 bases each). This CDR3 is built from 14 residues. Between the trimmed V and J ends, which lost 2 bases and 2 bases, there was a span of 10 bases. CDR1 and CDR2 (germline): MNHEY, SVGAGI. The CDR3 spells CASSYNRGAYEQYF. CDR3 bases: TGTGCCAGCAGTTACAACAGAGGGGCCTACGAGCAGTACTTC.

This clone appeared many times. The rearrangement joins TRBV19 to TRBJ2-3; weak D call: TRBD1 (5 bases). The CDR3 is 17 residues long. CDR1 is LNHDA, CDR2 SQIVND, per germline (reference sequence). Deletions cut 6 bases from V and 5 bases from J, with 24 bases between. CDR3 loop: CASSFTGRALRGDTQYF. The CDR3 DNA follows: TGTGCCAGTAGCTTCACCGGCCGGGCCCTTAGGGGAGATACGCAGTATTTT.

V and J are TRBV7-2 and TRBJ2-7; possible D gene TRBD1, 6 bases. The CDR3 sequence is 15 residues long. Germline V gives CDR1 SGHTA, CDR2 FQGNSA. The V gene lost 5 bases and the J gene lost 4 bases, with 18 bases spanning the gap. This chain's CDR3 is CASSPFRGSSYEQYF. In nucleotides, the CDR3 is TGTGCCAGCAGCCCATTCAGGGGTTCCTCGTACGAGCAGTACTTC.

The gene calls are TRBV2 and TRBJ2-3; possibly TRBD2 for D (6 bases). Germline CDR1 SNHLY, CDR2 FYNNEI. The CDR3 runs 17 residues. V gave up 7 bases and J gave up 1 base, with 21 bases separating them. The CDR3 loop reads CASKRGGSGIGTDTQYF. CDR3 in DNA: TGTGCCAGCAAAAGGGGAGGTTCGGGAATTGGCACAGATACGCAGTATTTT.